The following is a T cell receptor beta chain sequence with its context. CDR3 length: 16 amino acids. V lost 5 bases, J lost 0 bases, and 5 bases stayed unmatched. The germline V gene encodes CDR1 SGHVS and CDR2 FQNEAQ. Per the authors' pipeline: Amplified reference gene primers provided the basis for estimating nucleated cell counts. Assay: immunoSEQ multiplex PCR; the TCRdb copy retains only in-frame clones and omits some. From that table come the V and J calls and clone size; the DNA was used to work out D and trimming. The sample lists around 220,000 clones; around 82% were seen once. This sample is part of a study of blood T cell repertoires in COVID-19.

Sequencing was done on a sample of peripheral blood. The chain employs TRBV7-8 and TRBJ2-7, with TRBD2 identical over 12 bases. This clonotype was sampled from a woman aged 80 or older with active or convalescent COVID-19. The CDR3 DNA follows: TGTGCCAGCAGCAGGCTAGCGGGAGGGTTCTCCTACGAGCAGTACTTC. Protein product: CASSRLAGGFSYEQYF.